The 2 T cell receptor beta chains in this list originate from one sample, sequenced in a study of shared clonotypes between healthy human individuals. Data came from immunoSEQ multiplex PCR; TCRdb stores just in-frame clones and leaves some out. Of about 490,000 clones in the sample, 79% are singletons; the top ten hold around 12%. The sequenced sample consisted of PBMCs. Receptors originate from a middle-aged woman in good health. Some clones in this sample may be carry-over from other donors' samples.

In the case of this clone: This sequence may be a read error, since a much larger clone differs from it by one base. The chain has TRBV2 and TRBJ1-5; 8 bases line up with TRBD1. Germline V gives CDR1 SNHLY, CDR2 FYNNEI. The CDR3 runs 14 residues. V lost 4 bases to trimming and J lost 7 bases; unmatched junction nucleotides: 6. CDR3 bases: TGTGCCAGCAGTGGGACAGGGCGGGGGCAGCCCCAGCATTTT. Translating gives CASSGTGRGQPQHF.

This chain links TRBV6-5 with TRBJ2-3, with 7 positions matching TRBD1. Looked up from germline, CDR1 is MNHEY and CDR2 is SVGAGI. The trim removed 6 bases at V and 0 bases at J, leaving 0 bases unmatched. The length of the CDR3 is 13 residues. The CDR3 sequence is CASRTGSTDTQYF. In DNA, the CDR3 is TGTGCCAGCAGGACAGGGAGCACAGATACGCAGTATTTT.